The 17 T cell receptor beta chains listed next were all sequenced from one sample in a study of control samples from healthy donors and cancer patients. Profiled with immunoSEQ multiplex PCR; TCRdb holds only in-frame clones, not every one. Among about 76,000 clones listed, around 90% were seen once. The specimen sequenced was PBMCs. These receptors were collected from a woman between 45 and 60 years old with colorectal cancer.

The V gene is TRBV5-1, the J gene TRBJ2-1; no definite D call. With 4 bases removed from V and 5 bases from J, the gap between germline ends came to 7 bases. Per the germline V gene, CDR1 is SGHRS and CDR2 is YFSETQ. There are 12 residues in the CDR3. The DNA of the CDR3 is TGCGCCAGCAGCCCCGCAAACAATGAGCAGTTCTTC. Its translation: CASSPANNEQFF.

This sequence joins TRBV30 and TRBJ2-7; TRBD1 aligns across 11 bases. The J segment lost 6 bases and the V segment lost 2 bases, leaving 12 bases of the junction unmatched. The CDR3 consists of 16 residues. The germline gives CDR1 GTSNPN, CDR2 SVGIG (reference sequence). The CDR3 nucleotides are TGTGCCTGGAGTCAGCCCCCGGGACAGGGGGGTTCCGAGCAGTACGTC. Encoded protein: CAWSQPPGQGGSEQYV.

This clone is a singleton in its sample. V is TRBV12-5 and J is TRBJ1-1; D is ambiguous. Trimming cost V 0 bases and J 9 bases, with 8 bases left between them. The CDR3 is 12 amino acids. CDR1 is LGHNT and CDR2 is FRNRAP in the germline V gene. CDR3: CASGLVQQQAFF. The CDR3 DNA is TGTGCTAGTGGTTTGGTACAACAACAAGCTTTCTTT. Full variable domain (remainder filled in from reference TRBV12-5 and TRBJ1-1): DARVTQTPRHKVTEMGQEVTMRCQPILGHNTVFWYRQTMMQGLELLAYFRNRAPLDDSGMPKDRFSAEMPDATLATLKIQPSEPRDSAVYFCASGLVQQQAFFGQGTRLTVV.

The V and J genes are TRBV6-4 and TRBJ2-7, with unresolved D. V gave up 0 bases and J gave up 3 bases, with 12 bases separating them. The CDR3 spans 15 residues. The V gene's germline CDR1 is MRHNA and CDR2 SNTAGT. CDR3 amino acids: CASSDSGPWDYEQYV. CDR3 nucleotide sequence: TGTGCCAGCAGTGACTCAGGTCCGTGGGACTACGAGCAGTACGTC.

The CDR3 region has the DNA TGTGCCAGCAGTGAAGCACCAGGAACCGGGGAGCTGTTTTTT. Its protein is CASSEAPGTGELFF. This chain joins TRBV6-1 and TRBJ2-2; no clear D gene. Between the trimmed V and J ends, which lost 0 bases and 5 bases, there was a span of 7 bases. This CDR3 has 14 residues. Germline lookup yields CDR1 MNHNS and CDR2 SASEGT.

V usage is TRBV6-5 and J usage is TRBJ2-5; the D gene is possibly TRBD2 (5 bases). Trimming pared 5 bases from V and 4 bases from J, leaving 14 bases between. Germline CDR1 MNHEY, CDR2 SVGAGI. The CDR3 covers 14 residues. The CDR3 coding sequence is TGTGCCAGCAGTCAACGTTCCGGAGGAGAGACCCAGTACTTC. Its translation: CASSQRSGGETQYF.

The chain couples TRBV6-1 to TRBJ2-2; 9 nucleotides line up with TRBD1. The CDR3 is 17 residues long. Germline CDR1 is MNHNS and CDR2 is SASEGT. The junction had 11 bases not matched to a gene; V was cut back by 4 bases and J by 5 bases. CDR3: CASSAGQGRSRTGELFF. CDR3 bases: TGTGCCAGCAGTGCCGGACAGGGGCGGTCAAGGACCGGGGAGCTGTTTTTT.

The chain joins TRBV24-1 to TRBJ2-1, with TRBD1 matching 11 bases. CDR1 KGHDR and CDR2 SFDVKD come from the germline V gene. The CDR3 is 16 residues long. With V trimmed by 3 bases and J by 8 bases, 8 bases remained unmatched. CDR3: CATSDRKGQGGYEQFF. In nucleotides, the CDR3 is TGTGCCACCAGTGATCGAAAGGGACAGGGGGGCTATGAGCAGTTCTTC.

This clone was recorded only once. V is TRBV10-3 and J is TRBJ1-5; 7 bases are shared with TRBD1. This CDR3 is 14 amino acids long. The ends lost 4 bases at V and 5 bases at J; junction bases unmatched: 5. Germline lookup yields CDR1 ENHRY and CDR2 SYGVKD. CDR3 sequence: CAISGQGVDQPQHF. The CDR3 DNA follows: TGTGCCATCAGTGGCCAGGGGGTTGATCAGCCCCAGCATTTT.

This chain uses TRBV28 with TRBJ1-1; D is ambiguous. Trimming removed 3 bases at V and 3 bases at J, with 11 bases between. Germline CDR1 is MDHEN and CDR2 is SYDVKM. The CDR3 runs to 14 residues. As DNA, the CDR3 is TGTGCCAGCAGTTTCTATGGTCTTTACACTGAAGCTTTCTTT. Translated, it gives CASSFYGLYTEAFF.

This sequence joins TRBV18 and TRBJ2-2; TRBD1 matches at 7 bases. Germline CDR1 and CDR2: KGHSH and LQKENI. Losses at the gene ends were 2 bases for V and 3 bases for J; bases not matched to a gene: 6. This CDR3 has 16 residues. Here the CDR3 reads CASSPARGPDTGELFF. The CDR3 region has the DNA TGTGCCAGCTCACCAGCGAGGGGGCCGGACACCGGGGAGCTGTTTTTT.

The chain joins TRBV6-2 or TRBV6-3 to TRBJ2-7; D uncertain. This CDR3 is 16 amino acids long. V lost 6 bases, J lost 2 bases, and 20 bases lay in between. CDR1 is MNHEY and CDR2 is SVGEGT in the germline V gene. The chain's CDR3 is CASSPGLMTLTYEQYV. The CDR3, as DNA: TGTGCCAGCAGCCCTGGATTAATGACACTCACCTACGAGCAGTACGTC.

This clone came up once. This rearrangement joins TRBV10-2 to TRBJ2-7; TRBD1 agrees at 7 bases. The CDR3 loop spans 13 amino acids. With V trimmed by 6 bases and J by 5 bases, 7 bases remained unmatched. Per germline, CDR1 WSHSY and CDR2 SAAADI. For the CDR3, the DNA is TGCGCCAGCAGAGGGGGCTTAATCCACGAGCAGTACGTC. Translating gives CASRGGLIHEQYV.

CDR3 sequence: CATSRVEGFRVPDEKLFF. CDR3 nucleotide sequence: TGTGCCACCAGCAGAGTAGAAGGCTTCCGGGTCCCAGATGAAAAACTGTTTTTT. The chain combines TRBV15 with TRBJ1-4; D remains ambiguous. From germline, CDR1 is LNHNV and CDR2 YYDKDF (reference sequence). The ends were cut back, 1 base at V and 6 bases at J, with 21 bases in the middle. The CDR3 spans 18 residues.

The V gene is TRBV4-3, the J gene TRBJ1-3; unclear D gene. The CDR3 is made up of 16 amino acids. V shed 3 bases and J shed 0 bases, with 12 bases lying between them. Germline values: CDR1 LGHNA, CDR2 YSLEER. Written as DNA, the CDR3 is TGCGCCAGCAGCCAGGTGACGTTCACCTCTGGAAACACCATATATTTT. It codes for CASSQVTFTSGNTIYF.

The chain employs TRBV10-1 and TRBJ2-5, with unresolved D. This CDR3 is 11 amino acids long. The V and J ends lost 3 bases and 5 bases respectively, with 4 bases between them. Germline V lookup: CDR1 WNHNN, CDR2 SYGVQD (reference sequence). CDR3 sequence reads: CASSDRETQYF. The CDR3 coding sequence is TGCGCCAGCAGTGATCGGGAGACCCAGTACTTC.

This rearrangement joins TRBV6-5 to TRBJ1-5, with D uncertain. The CDR3 is 14 residues long. V was trimmed by 7 bases and J by 5 bases, leaving 15 bases between them. Per the germline V gene, CDR1 is MNHEY and CDR2 is SVGAGI. The CDR3 sequence: CASMSGRTDQPQHF. In nucleotides, the CDR3 is TGTGCCAGCATGTCCGGGAGGACCGATCAGCCCCAGCATTTT.